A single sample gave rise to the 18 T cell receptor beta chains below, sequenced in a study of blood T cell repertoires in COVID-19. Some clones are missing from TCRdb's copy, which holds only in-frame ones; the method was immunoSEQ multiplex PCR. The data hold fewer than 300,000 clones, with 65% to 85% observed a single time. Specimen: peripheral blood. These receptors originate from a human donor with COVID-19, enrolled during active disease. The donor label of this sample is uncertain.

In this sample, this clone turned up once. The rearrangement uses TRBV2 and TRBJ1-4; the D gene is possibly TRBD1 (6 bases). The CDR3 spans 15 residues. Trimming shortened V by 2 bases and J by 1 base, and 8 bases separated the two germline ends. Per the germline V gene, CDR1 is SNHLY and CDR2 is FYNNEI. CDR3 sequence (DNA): TGTGCCAGCAGTGAACAGGGGTTAACTAATGAAAAACTGTTTTTT. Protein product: CASSEQGLTNEKLFF.

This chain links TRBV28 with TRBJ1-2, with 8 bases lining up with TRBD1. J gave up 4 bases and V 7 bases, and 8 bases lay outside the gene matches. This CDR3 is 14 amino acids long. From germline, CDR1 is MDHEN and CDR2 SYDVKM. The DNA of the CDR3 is TGTGCCAGCACCCCAGGGGGCGCCACCTATGGCTACACCTTC. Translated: CASTPGGATYGYTF.

CDR3 region: CASRAQDADWSPLHF. The DNA of the CDR3 is TGTGCCAGTAGGGCTCAGGACGCGGACTGGTCACCCCTCCACTTT. The V call is TRBV19, the J call TRBJ1-6, with no clear D. The CDR3 spans 15 residues. CDR1 and CDR2 (germline): LNHDA, SQIVND (reference sequence). V was clipped by 6 bases and J by 10 bases, with 19 bases between them.

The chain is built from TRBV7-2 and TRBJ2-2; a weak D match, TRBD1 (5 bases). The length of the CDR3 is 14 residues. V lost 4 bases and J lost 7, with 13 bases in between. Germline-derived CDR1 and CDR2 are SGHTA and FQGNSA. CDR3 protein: CASSYQRGSGELFF. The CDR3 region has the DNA TGTGCCAGCAGCTACCAAAGGGGAAGCGGGGAGCTGTTTTTT.

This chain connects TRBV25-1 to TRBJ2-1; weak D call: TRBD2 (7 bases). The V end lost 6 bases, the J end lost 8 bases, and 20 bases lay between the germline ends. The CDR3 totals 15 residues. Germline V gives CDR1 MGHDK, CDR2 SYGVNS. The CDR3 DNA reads TGTGCCAGCAGCCGAGGGGGACTAAAAGGCGATGAGCAGTTCTTC. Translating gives CASSRGGLKGDEQFF.

As DNA, the CDR3 is TGCGCCAGCAGCGGACAGACCAGCACAGATACGCAGTATTTT. It encodes CASSGQTSTDTQYF. The V and J genes are TRBV10-1 and TRBJ2-3, with D tentatively TRBD1 (6 bases). V gave up 6 bases and J gave up 0 bases, with 10 bases separating them. Germline lookup yields CDR1 WNHNN and CDR2 SYGVQD (reference sequence). The CDR3 length is 14 residues.

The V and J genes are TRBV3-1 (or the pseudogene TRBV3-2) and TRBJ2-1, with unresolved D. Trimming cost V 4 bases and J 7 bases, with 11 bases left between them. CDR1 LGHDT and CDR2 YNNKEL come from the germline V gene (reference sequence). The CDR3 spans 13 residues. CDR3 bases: TGTGCCAGCAGCCCCAACCTTGCGAATGAGCAGTTCTTC. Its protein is CASSPNLANEQFF.

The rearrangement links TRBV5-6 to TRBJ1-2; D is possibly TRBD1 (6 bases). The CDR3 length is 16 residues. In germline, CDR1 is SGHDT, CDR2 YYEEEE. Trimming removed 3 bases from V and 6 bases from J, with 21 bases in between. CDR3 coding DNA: TGTGCCAGCAGCTCTGATAGGGGACAAAGGAGAAATGGCTACACCTTC. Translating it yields CASSSDRGQRRNGYTF.

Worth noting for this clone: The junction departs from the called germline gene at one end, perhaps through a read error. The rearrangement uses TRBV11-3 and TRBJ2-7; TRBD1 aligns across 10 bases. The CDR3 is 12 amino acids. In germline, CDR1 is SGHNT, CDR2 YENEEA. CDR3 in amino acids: CASSSSTGGVVF. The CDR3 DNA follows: TGTGCCAGCAGCTCCTCGACAGGGGGCGTCGTCTTC.

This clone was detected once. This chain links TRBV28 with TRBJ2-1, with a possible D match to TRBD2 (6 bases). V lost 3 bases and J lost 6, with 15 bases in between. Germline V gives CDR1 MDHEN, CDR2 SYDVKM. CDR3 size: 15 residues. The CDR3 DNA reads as TGTGCCAGCAGTTTGGGCGGGGCCGTCGGCAATGAGCAGTTCTTC. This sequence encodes CASSLGGAVGNEQFF.

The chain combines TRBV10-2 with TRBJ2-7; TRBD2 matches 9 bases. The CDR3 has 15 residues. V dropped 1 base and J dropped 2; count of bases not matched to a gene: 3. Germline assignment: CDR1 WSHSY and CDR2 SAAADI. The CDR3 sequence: CASSELASGTYEQYF. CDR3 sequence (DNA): TGCGCCAGCAGTGAGTTGGCTAGCGGGACCTACGAGCAGTACTTC.

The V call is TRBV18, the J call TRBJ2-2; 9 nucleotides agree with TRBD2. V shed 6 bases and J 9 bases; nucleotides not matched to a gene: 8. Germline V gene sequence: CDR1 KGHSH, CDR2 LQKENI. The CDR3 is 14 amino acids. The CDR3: CASSLAGGTRELFF. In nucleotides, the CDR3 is TGTGCCAGCTCGCTGGCGGGAGGGACCCGGGAGCTGTTTTTT.

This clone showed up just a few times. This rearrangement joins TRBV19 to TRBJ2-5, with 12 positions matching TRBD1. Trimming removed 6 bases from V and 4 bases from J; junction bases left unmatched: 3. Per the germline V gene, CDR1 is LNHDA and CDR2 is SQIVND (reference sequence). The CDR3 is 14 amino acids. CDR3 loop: CASRGTGGSETQYF. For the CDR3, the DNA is TGTGCCAGTAGAGGGACAGGGGGCTCAGAGACCCAGTACTTC.

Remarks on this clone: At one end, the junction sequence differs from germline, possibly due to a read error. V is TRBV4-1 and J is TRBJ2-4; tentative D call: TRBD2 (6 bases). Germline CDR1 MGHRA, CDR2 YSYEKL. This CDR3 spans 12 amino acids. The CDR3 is CASRLTLLGGNF. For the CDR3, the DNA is TGCGCCAGCAGACTTACTCTCCTTGGGGGGAACTTC.

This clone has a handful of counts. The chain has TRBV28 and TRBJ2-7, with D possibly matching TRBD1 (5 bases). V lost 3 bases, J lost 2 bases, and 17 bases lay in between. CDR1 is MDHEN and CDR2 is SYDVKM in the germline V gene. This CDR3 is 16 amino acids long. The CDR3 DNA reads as TGTGCCAGCAGTTTCCGACAGACTTCGGCGACCTACGAGCAGTACTTC. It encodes CASSFRQTSATYEQYF. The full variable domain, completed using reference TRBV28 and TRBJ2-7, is DVKVTQSSRYLVKRTGEKVFLECVQDMDHENMFWYRQDPGLGLRLIYFSYDVKMKEKGDIPEGYSVSREKKERFSLILESASTNQTSMYLCASSFRQTSATYEQYFGPGTRLTVT.

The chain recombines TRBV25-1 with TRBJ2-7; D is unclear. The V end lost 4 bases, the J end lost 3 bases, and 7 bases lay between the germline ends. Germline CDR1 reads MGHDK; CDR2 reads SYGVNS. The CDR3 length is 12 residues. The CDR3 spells CASSGDLYEQYF. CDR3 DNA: TGTGCCAGCAGTGGAGATCTCTACGAGCAGTACTTC.

The CDR3 sequence is CASSPLTGNNQPQHF. The CDR3 DNA sequence: TGTGCCAGCAGCCCCCTTACAGGGAACAATCAGCCCCAGCATTTT. The rearrangement joins TRBV28 to TRBJ1-5; possibly TRBD1 for D (6 bases). The CDR3 contains 15 residues. V was shortened by 6 bases and J by 3 bases, with 15 bases between the two germline ends. Germline lookup yields CDR1 MDHEN and CDR2 SYDVKM.

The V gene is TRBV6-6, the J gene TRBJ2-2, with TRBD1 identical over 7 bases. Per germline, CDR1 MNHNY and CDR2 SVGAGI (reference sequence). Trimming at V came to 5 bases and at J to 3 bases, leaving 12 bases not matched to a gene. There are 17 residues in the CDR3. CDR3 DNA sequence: TGTGCCAGCAGTCCCCCAGGGGGACGGGCGGACACCGGGGAGCTGTTTTTT. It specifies CASSPPGGRADTGELFF.